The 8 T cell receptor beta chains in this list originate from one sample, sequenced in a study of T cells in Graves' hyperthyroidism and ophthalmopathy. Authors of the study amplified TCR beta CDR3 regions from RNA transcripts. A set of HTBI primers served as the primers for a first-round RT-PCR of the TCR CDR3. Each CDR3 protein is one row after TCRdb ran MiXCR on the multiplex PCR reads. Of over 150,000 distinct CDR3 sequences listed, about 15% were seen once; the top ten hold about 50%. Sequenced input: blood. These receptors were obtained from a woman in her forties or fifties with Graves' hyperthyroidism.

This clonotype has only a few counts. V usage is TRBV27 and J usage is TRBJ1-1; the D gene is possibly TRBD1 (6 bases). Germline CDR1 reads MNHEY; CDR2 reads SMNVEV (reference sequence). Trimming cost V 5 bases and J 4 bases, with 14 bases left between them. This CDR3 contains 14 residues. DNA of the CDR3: TGTGCCAGCAGTACCCACAGGGTTGGCACTGAAGCTTTCTTT. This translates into CASSTHRVGTEAFF.

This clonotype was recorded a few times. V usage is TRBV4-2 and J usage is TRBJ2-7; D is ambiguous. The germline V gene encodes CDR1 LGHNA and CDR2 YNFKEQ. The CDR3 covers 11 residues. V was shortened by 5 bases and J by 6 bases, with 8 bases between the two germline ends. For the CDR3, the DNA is TGTGCCAGCAGCGGGCTGGCCGAGCAGTACTTC. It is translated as CASSGLAEQYF.

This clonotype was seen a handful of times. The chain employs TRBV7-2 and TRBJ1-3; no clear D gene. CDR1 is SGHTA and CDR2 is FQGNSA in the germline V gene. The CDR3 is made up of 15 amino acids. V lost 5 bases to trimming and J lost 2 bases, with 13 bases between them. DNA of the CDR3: TGTGCCAGCAGCGCACGGGTGGGAACTGGAAACACCATATATTTT. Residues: CASSARVGTGNTIYF. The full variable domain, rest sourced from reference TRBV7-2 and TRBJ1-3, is GAGVSQSPSNKVTEKGKDVELRCDPISGHTALYWYRQSLGQGLEFLIYFQGNSAPDKSGLPSDRFSAERTGGSVSTLTIQRTQQEDSAVYLCASSARVGTGNTIYFGEGSWLTVV.

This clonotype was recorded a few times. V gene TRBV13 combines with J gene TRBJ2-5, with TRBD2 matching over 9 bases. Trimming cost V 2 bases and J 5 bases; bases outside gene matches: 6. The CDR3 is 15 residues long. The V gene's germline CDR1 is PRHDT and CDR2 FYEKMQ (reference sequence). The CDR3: CASSLRGLAGETQYF. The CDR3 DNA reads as TGTGCCAGCAGCTTAAGGGGACTAGCAGGGGAGACCCAGTACTTC.

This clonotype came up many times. The CDR3 nucleotides are TGTGCCAGCAGCCCCGCGGAGATTGAGCAGTTCTTC. As protein: CASSPAEIEQFF. The chain employs TRBV7-9 and TRBJ2-1, with D uncertain. Trimming took 5 bases from V and 9 from J, leaving 11 bases between them. CDR1 and CDR2 from the germline V gene are SEHNR and FQNEAQ (reference sequence). The CDR3 has 12 amino acids.

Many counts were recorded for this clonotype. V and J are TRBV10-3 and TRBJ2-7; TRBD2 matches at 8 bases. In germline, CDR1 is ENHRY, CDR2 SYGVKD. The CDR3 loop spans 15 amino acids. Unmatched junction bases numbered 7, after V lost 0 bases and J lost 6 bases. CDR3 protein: CAISESSGATGEQYF. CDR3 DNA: TGTGCCATCAGTGAGTCTAGCGGGGCGACGGGCGAGCAGTACTTC.

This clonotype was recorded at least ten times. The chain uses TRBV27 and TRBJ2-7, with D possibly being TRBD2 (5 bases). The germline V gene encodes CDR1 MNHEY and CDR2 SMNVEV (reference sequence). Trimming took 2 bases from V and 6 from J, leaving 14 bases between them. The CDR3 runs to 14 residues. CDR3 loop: CASSLIVGAGEQYF. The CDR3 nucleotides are TGTGCCAGCAGTTTAATAGTGGGAGCAGGCGAGCAGTACTTC.

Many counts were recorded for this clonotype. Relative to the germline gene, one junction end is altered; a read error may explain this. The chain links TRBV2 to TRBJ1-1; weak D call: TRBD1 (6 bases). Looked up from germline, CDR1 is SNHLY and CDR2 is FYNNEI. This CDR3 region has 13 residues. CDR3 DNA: TGTGCCAGCAGTGGAACAGGGAACGCTGAAGCTTTCTTT. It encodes CASSGTGNAEAFF.